These 23 T cell receptor beta chains were all obtained from the same sample, sequenced in a study of graft-versus-host responses after intestinal transplantation. Produced via immunoSEQ multiplex PCR; TCRdb's table is partial and in-frame only. The sample includes about 96,000 clones, approximately 90% of them seen just once. No cognate antigen is known for these TCRs. The source material was unstimulated CD4+ T cells sorted from spleen or lymph node cells, sampled before intestinal transplant. These receptors came from a human donor who received an intestinal transplant.

Only one count was recorded for this clone. V is TRBV5-1 and J is TRBJ2-2; the D is unclear. CDR1 SGHRS and CDR2 YFSETQ come from the germline V gene. The V and J ends lost 5 bases and 1 base respectively, with 9 bases between them. This CDR3 has 14 residues. The CDR3 is CASSPSRNTGELFF. CDR3 nucleotide sequence: TGCGCCAGCAGTCCAAGTAGGAACACCGGGGAGCTGTTTTTT.

The chain links TRBV11-2 to TRBJ1-2; D remains ambiguous. Trimming took off 0 bases at V and 3 bases at J, with 8 bases between the two ends. This CDR3 spans 14 amino acids. Germline CDR1 is SGHAT and CDR2 is FQNNGV. The CDR3 region is CASSLDWRDYGYTF. DNA for the CDR3: TGTGCCAGCAGCTTAGATTGGCGGGACTATGGCTACACCTTC.

V gene TRBV18 combines with J gene TRBJ1-1; the D gene is possibly TRBD1 (6 bases). Between the trimmed V and J ends, which lost 3 bases and 1 base, there was a span of 9 bases. The CDR3 spans 14 residues. Looked up from germline, CDR1 is KGHSH and CDR2 is LQKENI. The DNA for the CDR3 is TGTGCCAGCTCACCCACGACAGGGAACACTGAAGCTTTCTTT. Translation gives CASSPTTGNTEAFF.

The gene calls are TRBV5-6 and TRBJ1-4; TRBD1 might be the D (5 bases). Trimming left V 3 bases short and J 4 bases short, with 13 bases between. Germline V CDR1 and CDR2: SGHDT, YYEEEE. The CDR3 consists of 15 residues. The CDR3 DNA sequence: TGTGCCAGCAGCTATAAGGGGCAGGGTAATGAAAAACTGTTTTTT. Its protein product is CASSYKGQGNEKLFF.

The chain employs TRBV6-6 and TRBJ1-1; 8 nucleotides align to TRBD1. The CDR3 runs to 14 residues. CDR1 is MNHNY and CDR2 is SVGAGI in the germline V gene (reference sequence). The V gene end was trimmed by 2 bases and the J gene end by 3 bases; junction bases not matched to a gene: 2. DNA of the CDR3: TGTGCCAGCAGTTACGAGGACAGGGACACTGAAGCTTTCTTT. Translated, it gives CASSYEDRDTEAFF.

This clone was picked up a small number of times. V is TRBV2 and J is TRBJ1-2; D is ambiguous. The V gene's germline CDR1 is SNHLY and CDR2 FYNNEI. V was cut by 0 bases and J by 4 bases, with 3 bases left in between. The CDR3 length is 12 residues. CDR3 coding DNA: TGTGCCAGCAGTGAAGCTAGCTATGGCTACACCTTC. Its protein is CASSEASYGYTF.

This chain links TRBV28 with TRBJ1-5; D is unclear. V was pared by 1 base and J by 2 bases, with 12 bases between. The CDR3 is made up of 16 amino acids. From germline, CDR1 is MDHEN and CDR2 SYDVKM. The CDR3 loop reads CASSLFLTSGNQPQHF. CDR3 nucleotide sequence: TGTGCCAGCAGTTTATTCCTCACGAGTGGCAATCAGCCCCAGCATTTT.

This rearrangement joins TRBV29-1 to TRBJ2-7, with D tentatively TRBD2 (7 bases). This CDR3 region has 13 residues. V was trimmed by 6 bases and J by 4 bases, leaving 16 bases between them. Germline CDR1 reads SQVTM; CDR2 reads ANQGSEA. CDR3 residues: CSVRFGGQYEQYF. The DNA of the CDR3 is TGCAGCGTCCGCTTCGGGGGGCAATACGAGCAGTACTTC.

The V gene is TRBV30, the J gene TRBJ1-1; unclear D gene. The CDR3 contains 13 residues. V shed 0 bases and J shed 1 base, with 6 bases lying between them. The germline V gene encodes CDR1 GTSNPN and CDR2 SVGIG (reference sequence). This chain's CDR3 is CAWSVKQNTEAFF. CDR3 nucleotides: TGTGCCTGGAGTGTAAAACAGAACACTGAAGCTTTCTTT. The complete variable domain, with remaining parts taken from reference TRBV30 and TRBJ1-1, reads SQTIHQWPATLVQPVGSPLSLECTVEGTSNPNLYWYRQAAGRGLQLLFYSVGIGQISSEVPQNLSASRPQDRQFILSSKKLLLSDSGFYLCAWSVKQNTEAFFGQGTRLTVV.

The J gene is TRBJ1-3, the V gene TRBV7-8, with TRBD1 as a possible D gene (6 bases). From germline, CDR1 is SGHVS and CDR2 FQNEAQ. This CDR3 is 17 amino acids long. Between the trimmed V and J ends, which lost 1 base and 0 bases, there was a span of 13 bases. The CDR3: CASSLGPVGASGNTIYF. CDR3 DNA: TGTGCCAGCAGCTTAGGTCCAGTGGGGGCCTCTGGAAACACCATATATTTT.

The gene calls are TRBV4-3 and TRBJ2-3; 9 bases are shared with TRBD2. From germline, CDR1 is LGHNA and CDR2 YSLEER. CDR3 length: 17 amino acids. The ends lost 4 bases at V and 1 base at J; junction bases unmatched: 9. The CDR3 DNA is TGCGCCAGCAGCCTCGACGGCGGGGGGGGTCGCACAGATACGCAGTATTTT. Protein product: CASSLDGGGGRTDTQYF.

This clone was observed once. The chain joins TRBV10-1 to TRBJ2-2, with 8 bases that match TRBD1. After removal of 6 bases from V and 2 bases from J, the junction contained 2 bases not matched to a gene. Per germline, CDR1 WNHNN and CDR2 SYGVQD (reference sequence). This CDR3 is built from 14 residues. CDR3 protein: CASRQGANTGELFF. The CDR3 DNA reads as TGCGCCAGCAGGCAGGGGGCCAACACCGGGGAGCTGTTTTTT.

The rearrangement links TRBV4-3 to TRBJ2-3, with 9 bases lining up with TRBD2. Germline V gene data show CDR1 as LGHNA and CDR2 as YSLEER. Trimming took 1 base from V and 0 from J; bases not matched to a gene: 2. The CDR3 length is 16 residues. CDR3 nucleotides: TGCGCCAGCAGCCAAGGACTAGCGGATAGCACAGATACGCAGTATTTT. It codes for CASSQGLADSTDTQYF.

The chain uses TRBV5-5 and TRBJ2-3; tentative D call: TRBD1 (6 bases). Trimming shortened V by 4 bases and J by 3 bases, and 12 bases separated the two germline ends. The CDR3 totals 14 residues. Germline lookup yields CDR1 SGHKS and CDR2 YYEKEE (reference sequence). The CDR3 here is CASSLGHRTDTQYF. In nucleotides, the CDR3 is TGTGCCAGCAGCCTGGGACACCGAACAGATACGCAGTATTTT.

V gene TRBV25-1 combines with J gene TRBJ1-2; 7 bases map to TRBD1. This CDR3 is built from 16 residues. Germline V gives CDR1 MGHDK, CDR2 SYGVNS. V shed 3 bases and J 8 bases; nucleotides not matched to a gene: 15. The CDR3 loop is CASSDLPVTGEEGYTF. CDR3 DNA sequence: TGTGCCAGCAGTGATCTTCCTGTAACAGGGGAGGAGGGCTACACCTTC.

The rearrangement uses TRBV4-1 and TRBJ2-3; 7 positions match TRBD1. V lost 0 bases, J lost 4 bases, and 13 bases stayed unmatched. Germline V gives CDR1 MGHRA, CDR2 YSYEKL. The CDR3 is 18 amino acids. The CDR3 DNA is TGCGCCAGCAGCCAAGACGCTTCGACAGGGATGGGGCCAGATACGCAGTATTTT. Its protein is CASSQDASTGMGPDTQYF.

This clone showed up just a few times. The V call is TRBV10-3, the J call TRBJ1-1; D ambiguous. V was shortened by 8 bases and J by 5 bases, with 9 bases between the two germline ends. The CDR3 runs to 11 residues. The germline V gene has CDR1 ENHRY and CDR2 SYGVKD. The CDR3 sequence: CAIDDGTEAFF. The CDR3 DNA reads TGTGCCATCGACGACGGGACTGAAGCTTTCTTT.

The chain carries TRBV2 and TRBJ2-1; 10 nucleotides line up with TRBD2. Germline CDR1 is SNHLY and CDR2 is FYNNEI. There are 14 residues in the CDR3. V shed 5 bases, J shed 2 bases, and the junction held 0 bases outside the gene matches. CDR3 sequence reads: CASSSGGAYNEQFF. As DNA, the CDR3 is TGTGCCAGCAGTAGCGGGGGGGCCTACAATGAGCAGTTCTTC.

A single count supports this clone. The chain combines TRBV7-9 with TRBJ2-4; possibly TRBD1 for D (5 bases). This CDR3 is 15 amino acids long. The ends were cut back, 2 bases at V and 0 bases at J, with 8 bases in the middle. Germline V CDR1 and CDR2: SEHNR, FQNEAQ (reference sequence). CDR3 nucleotide sequence: TGTGCCAGCAGCTTATCAGGGCTAGCCAAAAACATTCAGTACTTC. Amino acid sequence: CASSLSGLAKNIQYF.

The chain employs TRBV6-5 and TRBJ2-2, with D possibly TRBD1 on 5 matching bases. Trimming stripped 1 base from V and 2 bases from J, with 11 bases between. The CDR3 extends over 16 amino acids. Germline loops: CDR1 MNHEY, CDR2 SVGAGI. The CDR3 nucleotides read TGTGCCAGCAGTTACTTCGGCAGGGCAAACACCGGGGAGCTGTTTTTT. The encoded protein is CASSYFGRANTGELFF.

The table lists this clone with a count of one. This chain connects TRBV7-9 to TRBJ2-1, with 7 bases aligning to TRBD1. The CDR3 covers 15 residues. Losses at the gene ends were 1 base for V and 2 bases for J; bases not matched to a gene: 2. Germline values: CDR1 SEHNR, CDR2 FQNEAQ (reference sequence). The CDR3: CASSLDGTAYNEQFF. DNA of the CDR3: TGTGCCAGCAGCTTAGATGGGACAGCCTACAATGAGCAGTTCTTC. The whole variable domain, remainder taken from reference TRBV7-9 and TRBJ2-1, is DTGVSQNPRHKITKRGQNVTFRCDPISEHNRLYWYRQTLGQGPEFLTYFQNEAQLEKSRLLSDRFSAERPKGSFSTLEIQRTEQGDSAMYLCASSLDGTAYNEQFFGPGTRLTVL.

The V and J genes are TRBV25-1 and TRBJ2-3; the D gene is possibly TRBD1 (6 bases). V was shortened by 6 bases and J by 5 bases, with 12 bases between the two germline ends. Germline V lookup: CDR1 MGHDK, CDR2 SYGVNS. The length of the CDR3 is 13 residues. The DNA for the CDR3 is TGTGCCAGCAGATTACAGGGCATAGATACGCAGTATTTT. Its translation is CASRLQGIDTQYF.

This chain joins TRBV5-1 and TRBJ2-7; TRBD1 aligns across 8 bases. The CDR3 contains 13 residues. The germline gives CDR1 SGHRS, CDR2 YFSETQ. With 5 bases clipped from V and 2 bases from J, the junction kept 3 bases outside the gene matches. The CDR3, as DNA: TGCGCCAGCAGTAGGGACAGGACCTACGAGCAGTACTTC. This codes for CASSRDRTYEQYF.